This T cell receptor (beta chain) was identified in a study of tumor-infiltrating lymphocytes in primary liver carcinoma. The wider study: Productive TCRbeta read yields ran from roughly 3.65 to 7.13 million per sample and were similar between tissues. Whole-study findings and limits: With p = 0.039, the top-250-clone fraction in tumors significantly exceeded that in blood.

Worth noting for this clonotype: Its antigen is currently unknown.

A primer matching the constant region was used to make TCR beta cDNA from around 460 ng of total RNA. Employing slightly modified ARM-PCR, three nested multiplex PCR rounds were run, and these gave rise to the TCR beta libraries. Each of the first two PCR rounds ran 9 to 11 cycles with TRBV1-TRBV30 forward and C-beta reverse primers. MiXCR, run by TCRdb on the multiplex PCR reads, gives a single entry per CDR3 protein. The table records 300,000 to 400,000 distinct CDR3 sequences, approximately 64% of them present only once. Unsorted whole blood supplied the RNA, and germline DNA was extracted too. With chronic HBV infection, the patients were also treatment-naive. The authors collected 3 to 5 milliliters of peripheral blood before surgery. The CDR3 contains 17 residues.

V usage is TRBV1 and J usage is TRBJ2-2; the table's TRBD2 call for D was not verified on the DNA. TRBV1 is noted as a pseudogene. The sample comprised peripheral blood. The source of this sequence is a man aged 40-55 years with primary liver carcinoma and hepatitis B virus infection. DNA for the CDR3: TGCACCAGCAGCCGGAGACTAGCGGGAGGGGATCCCTGGGAGCTGTTTTTT. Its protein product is CTSSRRLAGGDPWELFF.